This T cell receptor beta chain was obtained from a study of T cells in Graves' hyperthyroidism and ophthalmopathy. Researchers took RNA transcripts and amplified the TCR beta CDR3 regions from them. The TCR CDR3 first-round RT-PCR relied on the HTBI primer set. TCRdb redid the calling of the multiplex PCR reads with MiXCR, one entry per CDR3 protein. The sample has some 350,000 distinct CDR3 sequences; 15% are singletons. This clonotype was observed at least ten times. Losses at the gene ends were 6 bases for V and 2 bases for J; bases not matched to a gene: 3. This CDR3 is 13 amino acids long. Germline V gene lookup returns CDR1 DFQATT and CDR2 SNEGSKA (reference sequence).

This receptor was obtained from a woman aged 55 to 70 with Graves' ophthalmopathy. The J gene is TRBJ2-1, the V gene TRBV20-1; 8 nucleotides match TRBD2. The sample comprised blood. Here the CDR3 DNA reads TGCAGTGCAGGTAGCGGGGCCTACAATGAGCAGTTCTTC. Its translation: CSAGSGAYNEQFF.